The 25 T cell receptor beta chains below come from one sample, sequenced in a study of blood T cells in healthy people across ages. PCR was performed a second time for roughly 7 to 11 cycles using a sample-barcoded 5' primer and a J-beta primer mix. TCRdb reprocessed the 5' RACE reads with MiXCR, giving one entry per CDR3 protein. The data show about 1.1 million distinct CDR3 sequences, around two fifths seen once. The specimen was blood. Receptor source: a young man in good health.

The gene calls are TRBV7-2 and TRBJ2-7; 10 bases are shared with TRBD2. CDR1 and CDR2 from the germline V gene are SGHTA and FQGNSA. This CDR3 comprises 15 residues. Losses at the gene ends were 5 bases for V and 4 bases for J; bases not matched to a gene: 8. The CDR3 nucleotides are TGTGCCAGCAGCCAAATAGCGGGAGGTCTATACGAGCAGTACTTC. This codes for CASSQIAGGLYEQYF.

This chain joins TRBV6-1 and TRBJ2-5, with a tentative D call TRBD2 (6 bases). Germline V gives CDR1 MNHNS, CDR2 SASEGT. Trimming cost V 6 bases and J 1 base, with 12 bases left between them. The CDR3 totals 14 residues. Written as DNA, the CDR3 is TGTGCCAGCAGGCTTGCGGGATTCCAAGAGACCCAGTACTTC. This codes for CASRLAGFQETQYF.

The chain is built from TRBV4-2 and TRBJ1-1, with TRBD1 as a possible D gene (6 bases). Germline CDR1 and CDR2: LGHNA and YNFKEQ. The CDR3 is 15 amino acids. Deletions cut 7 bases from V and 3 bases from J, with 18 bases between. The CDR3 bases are TGTGCCAGCACCTCAGAGGGGGGCGTAGACACTGAAGCTTTCTTT. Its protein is CASTSEGGVDTEAFF.

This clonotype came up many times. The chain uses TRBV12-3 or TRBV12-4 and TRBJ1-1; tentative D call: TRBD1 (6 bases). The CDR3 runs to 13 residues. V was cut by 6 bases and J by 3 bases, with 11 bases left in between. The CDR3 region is CASSPQGYTEAFF. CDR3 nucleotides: TGTGCCAGCAGCCCACAGGGATACACTGAAGCTTTCTTT.

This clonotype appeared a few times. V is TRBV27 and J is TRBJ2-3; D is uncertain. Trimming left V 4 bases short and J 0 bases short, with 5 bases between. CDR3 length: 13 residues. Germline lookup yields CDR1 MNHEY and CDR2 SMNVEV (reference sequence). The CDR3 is CASSSKSTDTQYF. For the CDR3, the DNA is TGTGCCAGCAGTTCCAAGAGCACAGATACGCAGTATTTT.

CDR3 loop: CASSSKTGDSEKLFF. In DNA form, the CDR3 reads TGTGCCAGCAGCTCCAAGACAGGGGACTCCGAAAAACTGTTTTTT. This rearrangement joins TRBV7-2 to TRBJ1-4; 8 bases agree with TRBD1. The CDR3 runs 15 residues. The V gene's germline CDR1 is SGHTA and CDR2 FQGNSA. V lost 4 bases and J lost 8; bases outside the gene matches: 9.

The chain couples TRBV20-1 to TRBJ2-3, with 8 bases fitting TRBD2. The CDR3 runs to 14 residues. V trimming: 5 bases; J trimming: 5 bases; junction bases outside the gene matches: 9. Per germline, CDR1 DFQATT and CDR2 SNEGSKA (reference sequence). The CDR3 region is CSAPGGGAGDTQYF. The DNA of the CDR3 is TGCAGTGCTCCGGGGGGGGGCGCGGGAGATACGCAGTATTTT.

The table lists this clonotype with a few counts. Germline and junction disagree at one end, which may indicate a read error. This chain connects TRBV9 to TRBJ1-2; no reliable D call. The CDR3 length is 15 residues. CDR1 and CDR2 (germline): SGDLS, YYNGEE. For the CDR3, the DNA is TGTGCTAGCAGCCCAGAGGAGGGTGGAACTAATGGCTACACCTTC. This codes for CASSPEEGGTNGYTF.

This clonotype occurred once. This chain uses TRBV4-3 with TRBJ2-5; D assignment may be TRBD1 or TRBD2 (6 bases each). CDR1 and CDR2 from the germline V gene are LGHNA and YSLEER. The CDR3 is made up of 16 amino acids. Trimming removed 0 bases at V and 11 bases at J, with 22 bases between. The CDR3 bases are TGCGCCAGCAGCCAAGATAGGGGGGACTTCTTTCGTGAGCAGTACTTC. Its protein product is CASSQDRGDFFREQYF.

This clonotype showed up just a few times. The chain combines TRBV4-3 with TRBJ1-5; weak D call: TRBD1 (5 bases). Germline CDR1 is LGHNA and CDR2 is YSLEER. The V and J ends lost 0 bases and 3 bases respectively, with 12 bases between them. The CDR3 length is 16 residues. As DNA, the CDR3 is TGCGCCAGCAGCCAAGATGCAGGGTCGGCCAATCAGCCCCAGCATTTT. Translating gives CASSQDAGSANQPQHF.

CDR3 DNA sequence: TGTGCCAGCAGCCGCGCAACAGGGGGGATTGAAAAACTGTTTTTT. Translating it yields CASSRATGGIEKLFF. The chain uses TRBV7-9 and TRBJ1-4; 8 nucleotides agree with TRBD1. Germline CDR1 and CDR2: SEHNR and FQNEAQ (reference sequence). V trimming: 5 bases; J trimming: 7 bases; junction bases outside the gene matches: 9. This CDR3 contains 15 residues.

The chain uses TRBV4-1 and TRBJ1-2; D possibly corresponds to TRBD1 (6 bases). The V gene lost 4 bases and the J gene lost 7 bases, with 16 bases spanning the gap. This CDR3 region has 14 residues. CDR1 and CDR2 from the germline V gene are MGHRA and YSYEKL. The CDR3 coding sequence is TGCGCCAGCAGCCCGGCAGGGGACCCTTTTGGCTACACCTTC. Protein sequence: CASSPAGDPFGYTF.

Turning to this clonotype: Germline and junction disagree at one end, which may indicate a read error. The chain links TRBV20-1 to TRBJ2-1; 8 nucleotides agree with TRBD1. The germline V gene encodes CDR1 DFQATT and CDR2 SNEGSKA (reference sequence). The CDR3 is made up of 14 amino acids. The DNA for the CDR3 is TGCAGTGCTAGAGATCAGGGGGCAGGGGACGAGCGGTTCTTC. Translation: CSARDQGAGDERFF.

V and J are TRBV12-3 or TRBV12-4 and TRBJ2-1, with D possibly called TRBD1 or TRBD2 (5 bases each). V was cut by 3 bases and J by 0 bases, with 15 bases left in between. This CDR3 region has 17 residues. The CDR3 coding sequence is TGTGCCAGCAGTTTTGTTGCCGGGGACCTCTCCTACAATGAGCAGTTCTTC. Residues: CASSFVAGDLSYNEQFF.

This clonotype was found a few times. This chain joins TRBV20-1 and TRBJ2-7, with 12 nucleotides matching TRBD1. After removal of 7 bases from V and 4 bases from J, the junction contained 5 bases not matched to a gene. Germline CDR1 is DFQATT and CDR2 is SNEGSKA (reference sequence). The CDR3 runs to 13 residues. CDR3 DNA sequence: TGCAGTGTCCCGGGACAGGGGGCTTACGAGCAGTACTTC. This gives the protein CSVPGQGAYEQYF.

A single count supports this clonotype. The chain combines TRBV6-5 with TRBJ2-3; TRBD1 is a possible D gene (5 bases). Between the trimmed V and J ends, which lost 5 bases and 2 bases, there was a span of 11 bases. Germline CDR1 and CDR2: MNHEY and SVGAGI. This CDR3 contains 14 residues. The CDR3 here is CASSDRRVTDTQYF. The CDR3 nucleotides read TGTGCCAGCAGTGACAGACGGGTCACAGATACGCAGTATTTT.

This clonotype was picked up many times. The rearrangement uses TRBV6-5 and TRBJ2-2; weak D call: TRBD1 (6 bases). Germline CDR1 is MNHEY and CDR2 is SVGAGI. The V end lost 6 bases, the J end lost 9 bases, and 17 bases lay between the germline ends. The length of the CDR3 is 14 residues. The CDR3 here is CASSLRTDPRELFF. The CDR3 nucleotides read TGTGCCAGCAGCCTACGGACAGATCCTCGGGAGCTGTTTTTT.

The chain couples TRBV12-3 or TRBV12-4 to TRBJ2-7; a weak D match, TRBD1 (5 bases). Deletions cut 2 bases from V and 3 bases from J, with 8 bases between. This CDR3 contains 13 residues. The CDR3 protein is CASSLQGGYEQYF. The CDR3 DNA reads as TGTGCCAGCAGTTTACAGGGCGGCTACGAGCAGTACTTC.

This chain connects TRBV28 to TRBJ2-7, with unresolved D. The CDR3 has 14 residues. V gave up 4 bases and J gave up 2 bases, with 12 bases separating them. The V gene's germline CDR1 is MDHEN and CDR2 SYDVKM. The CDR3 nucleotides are TGTGCCAGCAGTTCATTCGTGGGAACCTACGAGCAGTACTTC. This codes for CASSSFVGTYEQYF.

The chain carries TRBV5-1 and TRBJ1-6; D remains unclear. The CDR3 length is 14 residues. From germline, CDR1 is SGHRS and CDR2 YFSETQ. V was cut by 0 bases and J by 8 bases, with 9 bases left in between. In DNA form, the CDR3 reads TGCGCCAGCAGCTTGGGACGGATTGATTCACCCCTCCACTTT. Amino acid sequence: CASSLGRIDSPLHF.

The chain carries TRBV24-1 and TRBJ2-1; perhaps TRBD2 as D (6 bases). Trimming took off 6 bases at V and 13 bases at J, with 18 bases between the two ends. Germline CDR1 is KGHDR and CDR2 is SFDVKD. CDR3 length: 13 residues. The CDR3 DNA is TGTGCCACCAGTCCGGGGGACCAAGAGACCCAGTTCTTC. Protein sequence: CATSPGDQETQFF.

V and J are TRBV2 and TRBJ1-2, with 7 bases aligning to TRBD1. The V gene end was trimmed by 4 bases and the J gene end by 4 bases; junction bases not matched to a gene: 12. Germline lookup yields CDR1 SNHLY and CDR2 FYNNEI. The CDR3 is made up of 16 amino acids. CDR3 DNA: TGTGCCAGCAGTGCCTTAGACAGGGAGGGCCTCTATGGCTACACCTTC. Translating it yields CASSALDREGLYGYTF. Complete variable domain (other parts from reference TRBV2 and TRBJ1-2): EPEVTQTPSHQVTQMGQEVILRCVPISNHLYFYWYRQILGQKVEFLVSFYNNEISEKSEIFDDQFSVERPDGSNFTLKIRSTKLEDSAMYFCASSALDREGLYGYTFGSGTRLTVV.

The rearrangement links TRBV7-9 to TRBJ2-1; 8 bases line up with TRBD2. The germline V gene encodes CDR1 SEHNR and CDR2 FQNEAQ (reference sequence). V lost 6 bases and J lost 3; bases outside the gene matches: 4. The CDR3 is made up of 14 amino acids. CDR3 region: CASSSGDNYNEQFF. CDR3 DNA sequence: TGTGCCAGCAGTAGCGGGGACAACTACAATGAGCAGTTCTTC. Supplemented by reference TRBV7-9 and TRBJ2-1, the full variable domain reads DTGVSQNPRHKITKRGQNVTFRCDPISEHNRLYWYRQTLGQGPEFLTYFQNEAQLEKSRLLSDRFSAERPKGSFSTLEIQRTEQGDSAMYLCASSSGDNYNEQFFGPGTRLTVL.

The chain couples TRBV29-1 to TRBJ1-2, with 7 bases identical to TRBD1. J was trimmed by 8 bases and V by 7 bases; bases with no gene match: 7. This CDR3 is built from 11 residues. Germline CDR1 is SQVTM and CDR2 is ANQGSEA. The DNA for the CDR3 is TGCAGCGGTAATAGACAGGGAGGCTACACCTTC. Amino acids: CSGNRQGGYTF.

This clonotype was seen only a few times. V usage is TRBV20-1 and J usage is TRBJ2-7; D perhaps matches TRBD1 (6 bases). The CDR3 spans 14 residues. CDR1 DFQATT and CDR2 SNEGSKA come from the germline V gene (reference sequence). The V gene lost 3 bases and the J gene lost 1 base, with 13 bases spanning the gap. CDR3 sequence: CSARAAGESYEQYF. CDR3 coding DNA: TGCAGTGCTAGGGCGGCAGGGGAGTCCTACGAGCAGTACTTC.